This is a list of T cell receptor beta chains from one sample in a study of blood T cell repertoires in COVID-19. Data came from immunoSEQ multiplex PCR; TCRdb stores just in-frame clones and leaves some out. Among some 130,000 clones listed, 70% to 90% were seen once. The specimen was peripheral blood. Receptors were obtained from a man aged 45-65 years with acute or convalescent COVID-19. The CDR3 runs from the conserved cysteine through the conserved F or W. The D gene is left open where the match is weak. The size field is filled for only some rows; it gives once, few, many or a size class.

d_call,clone_size,v_call,j_call,cdr3_nt,cdr3_aa
.,few,TRBV3-1/TRBV3-2,TRBJ2-7,TGTGCCAGCAGCCTCAACAGGGAACACGAGCAGTACTTC,CASSLNREHEQYF
.,.,TRBV28,TRBJ2-3,TGTGCCAGCAGTACACCCGGTGGGGCGCCTAGTACGCAGTATTTT,CASSTPGGAPSTQYF
TRBD2,.,TRBV7-3,TRBJ2-3,TGTGCCAGCAGCACTTCCGGGGGGTCAGATACGCAGTATTTT,CASSTSGGSDTQYF
TRBD1,once,TRBV5-6,TRBJ1-1,TGTGCCAGCAGCGACGGACAGGGGGCGGGGACTGAAGCTTTCTTT,CASSDGQGAGTEAFF
TRBD2,.,TRBV28,TRBJ2-1,TGTGCCAGCATTCTAGCGGGAGTTTCCTACAATGAGCAGTTCTTC,CASILAGVSYNEQFF
.,.,TRBV5-4,TRBJ1-2,TGTGCCAGCAGCCCAGAGTCCAGGATAACCTATGGCTACACCTTC,CASSPESRITYGYTF
.,few,TRBV3-1/TRBV3-2,TRBJ1-5,TGTGCCAGCAGCCAAGACAGGGTTCAGCCCCAGCATTTT,CASSQDRVQPQHF
.,.,TRBV5-1,TRBJ1-1,TGCGCCAGCAGCTTCCCGGGAAAGAACACTGAAGCTTTCTTT,CASSFPGKNTEAFF
.,.,TRBV5-4,TRBJ1-2,TGTGCCAGCAGCTTGGCTGCGGGGAAAATCAACTATGGCTACACCTTC,CASSLAAGKINYGYTF
.,.,TRBV5-6,TRBJ1-5,TGTGCCAGCAGCTTTTTCAATAGCAATCAGCCCCAGCATTTT,CASSFFNSNQPQHF
TRBD1,few,TRBV19,TRBJ1-2,TGTAATGGACAGGCGTTCCTCTATGGCTACACCTTC,CNGQAFLYGYTF
TRBD1,.,TRBV6-5,TRBJ1-6,TGTGCCAGCAGTTTTCACCGGGACAGGGTGAATTCACCCCTCCACTTT,CASSFHRDRVNSPLHF
.,.,TRBV7-9,TRBJ1-4,TGTGCCAGCAGCCGAGCGGGGTTGGGGGAAAAACTGTTTTTT,CASSRAGLGEKLFF
TRBD1,.,TRBV5-1,TRBJ1-1,TGCGCCAGCAGCTCATCGGACAGGGGGGTAAAAACTGAAGCTTTCTTT,CASSSSDRGVKTEAFF
TRBD2,.,TRBV11-2,TRBJ2-2,TGTGCCAGCAGCCTCGGAATGAGCGGGAGCGGCACCGGGGAGCTGTTTTTT,CASSLGMSGSGTGELFF
.,.,TRBV24-1,TRBJ2-3,TGTGCCACCAGTGGGACTTACGGGACTTCGGCTAGGACAGATACGCAGTATTTT,CATSGTYGTSARTDTQYF
.,.,TRBV11-2,TRBJ1-1,TGTGCCAGCACCTCGGGCAGGGGAGACACTGAAGCTTTCTTT,CASTSGRGDTEAFF
.,.,TRBV7-2,TRBJ2-1,TGTGCCAGCAGCTTTCCAGGGTCCTACAATGAGCAGTTCTTC,CASSFPGSYNEQFF
.,few,TRBV14,TRBJ1-1,TGTGCCAGCAGCCAAGAGCTCGGGATGACTGAAGCTTTCTTT,CASSQELGMTEAFF
.,.,TRBV6-4,TRBJ2-7,TGTGCCAGCCCAAAGGACAGCGACGAGCAGTACTTC,CASPKDSDEQYF
TRBD1,.,TRBV7-3,TRBJ1-1,TGTGCCAGCAGCTTAATAGGGGGACAGGGTTTATCCGAAGCTTTCTTT,CASSLIGGQGLSEAFF
.,.,TRBV7-7,TRBJ2-3,TGTGCTAGCAGCCTTGGGGGGACGGTGAGCACAGATACGCAGTATTTT,CASSLGGTVSTDTQYF
TRBD1,.,TRBV28,TRBJ2-3,TGTGCCAGCAGTTCCACAGGGGAAGGCACAGATACGCAGTATTTT,CASSSTGEGTDTQYF
TRBD1,.,TRBV18,TRBJ1-1,TGTGCCAGCTCACCCCCGAGGGGGCTCGCCACTGAAGCTTTCTTT,CASSPPRGLATEAFF
.,.,TRBV6-5,TRBJ2-7,TGTGCCAGCAGTTACTATCAGGGTCTGGACGAGCAGTACTTC,CASSYYQGLDEQYF
.,.,TRBV10-3,TRBJ1-5,TGTGCCATGTACAGGGAGCATCAGCCCCAGCATTTT,CAMYREHQPQHF
TRBD1,.,TRBV3-1/TRBV3-2,TRBJ1-2,TGTGCCAGCAGCAGGGGACAGGGGGCGGGAGGCTACACCTTC,CASSRGQGAGGYTF
TRBD1,.,TRBV28,TRBJ1-1,TGTGCCAGCAGTTTACCTGGTGGGACAGGTTGGGGGAACACTGAAGCTTTCTTT,CASSLPGGTGWGNTEAFF
.,.,TRBV5-1,TRBJ2-2,TGCGCCAGCAGCTTGGCTGGGGGCATCGGCACCGGGGAGCTGTTTTTT,CASSLAGGIGTGELFF
.,.,TRBV29-1,TRBJ1-1,TGCAGCACAGGCAACACTGAAGCTTTCTTT,CSTGNTEAFF
.,.,TRBV5-5,TRBJ1-1,TGTGCCAGCAGCTTGGTAGCAGCCTTGAACACTGAAGCTTTCTTT,CASSLVAALNTEAFF
TRBD1,.,TRBV6-5,TRBJ1-2,TGTGCCAGCAGTCCAGACCGGGGGACAGGGTATGGCTACACCTTC,CASSPDRGTGYGYTF
.,.,TRBV7-2,TRBJ1-5,TGTGCCAGCAGCTTAGCCCTTACAGGAAGACTTCAGCCCCAGCATTTT,CASSLALTGRLQPQHF
TRBD2,.,TRBV9,TRBJ2-1,TGTGCCAGCAGCCTCCCTAGCGGGAGATCCTACAATGAGCAGTTCTTC,CASSLPSGRSYNEQFF
.,.,TRBV5-1,TRBJ1-2,TGCGCCAGCACCCTGAGGTCAGGGGACGATGGCTACACCTTC,CASTLRSGDDGYTF
.,.,TRBV7-2,TRBJ1-2,TGTGCCAGCAGCTTGGGCCCAGAGTTCTTC,CASSLGPEFF
.,.,TRBV19,TRBJ2-2,TGTGCCAGTAGTATAGATAGGGGCAGGACCGGGGAGCTGTTTTTT,CASSIDRGRTGELFF
.,.,TRBV5-8,TRBJ1-2,TGTGCCAGCAGCTCGACAGCTCGAAACTATGGCTACACCTTC,CASSSTARNYGYTF
.,.,TRBV7-9,TRBJ1-4,TGTGCCAGCAGCTTAGCGCGGGGTGTTTCGGGGGAACTGTTTTTT,CASSLARGVSGELFF
TRBD2,.,TRBV10-3,TRBJ2-2,TGTGCCATCAGGGGACTAGCGGGACCCACCGGGGAGCTGTTTTTT,CAIRGLAGPTGELFF
.,.,TRBV21-1,TRBJ2-1,TGTGCCAGATCAACCGGGGGATTTTGCTTGGAATTCTTC,CARSTGGFCLEFF
.,.,TRBV5-4,TRBJ2-5,TGTGCCAGCAGCCCTCGGGACACTCTGGGGGCCCAGTACTTC,CASSPRDTLGAQYF
.,.,TRBV5-1,TRBJ1-1,TGCGCCAGCAGCTTGAGTTGGGGGGGCACTGAAGCTTTCTTT,CASSLSWGGTEAFF
.,.,TRBV24-1,TRBJ2-7,TGTGCCACCAGTGAGGCCGATAGAGGGGGATACGTCGAGCAGTACTTC,CATSEADRGGYVEQYF
TRBD1,.,TRBV13,TRBJ2-7,TGTGCCAGCAGCTCTATCCGGGACAGCTCCTACGAGCAGTACTTC,CASSSIRDSSYEQYF
.,.,TRBV5-1,TRBJ1-5,TGCGCCAGCAGCCCGGACAGTTCCAATCAGCCCCAGCATTTT,CASSPDSSNQPQHF
.,few,TRBV10-3,TRBJ1-1,TGTGCCATCAGTGTCGGGTCTGAATGGACTGAAGCTTTCTTT,CAISVGSEWTEAFF
TRBD1,.,TRBV9,TRBJ1-4,TGTGCCAGCGATCGGACAGGGCAGAAGGAAAAACTGTTTTTT,CASDRTGQKEKLFF
TRBD1,.,TRBV27,TRBJ1-2,TGTGCCAGCATGCGACAGGGCTATGGCTACACCTTC,CASMRQGYGYTF
TRBD1,.,TRBV28,TRBJ2-2,TGTGCCAGCAGTCGACAGGGGGCTTCGAACACCGGGGAGCTGTTTTTT,CASSRQGASNTGELFF
.,.,TRBV24-1,TRBJ2-5,TGTGCCACCAGTGATTCCCCTCCTAATGTCGCTCGAGAGACCCAGTACTTC,CATSDSPPNVARETQYF
.,.,TRBV9,TRBJ1-6,TGTGCCAGCAGCGCCTCGAGGGAAAGCTCCTATAATTCACCCCTCCACTTT,CASSASRESSYNSPLHF
TRBD2,.,TRBV7-6,TRBJ2-5,TGTGCCAGCAGCTTAGGAGCGAGCGGGGGGGGCCAGGAGACCCAGTACTTC,CASSLGASGGGQETQYF